The 31 T cell receptor beta chains listed next were all sequenced from one sample in a study of blood T cell repertoires in COVID-19. Clones were read by immunoSEQ multiplex PCR, and TCRdb kept only the in-frame ones, dropping some. This table has roughly 200,000 clones, about nine tenths appearing once. The sample consisted of peripheral blood. These receptors came from a man in his 70s with acute or convalescent COVID-19.

The chain joins TRBV2 to TRBJ2-2; D remains ambiguous. CDR1 SNHLY and CDR2 FYNNEI come from the germline V gene. V gave up 4 bases and J gave up 1 base, with 4 bases separating them. The CDR3 contains 13 residues. DNA of the CDR3: TGTGCCAGCAGTGCAGGGAACACCGGGGAGCTGTTTTTT. Its protein product is CASSAGNTGELFF.

This clone was counted at least ten times. The chain employs TRBV2 and TRBJ1-5; D remains unclear. The CDR3 length is 15 residues. V was trimmed by 6 bases and J by 0 bases, leaving 12 bases between them. Germline V lookup: CDR1 SNHLY, CDR2 FYNNEI. For the CDR3, the DNA is TGTGCCAGCAGCCTTGGACTGAATAGCAATCAGCCCCAGCATTTT. This codes for CASSLGLNSNQPQHF.

This clone is a singleton in its sample. CDR3 amino acids: CASSSQGWNSPLHF. CDR3 nucleotides: TGTGCCAGCAGTTCTCAGGGATGGAATTCACCCCTCCACTTT. The chain employs TRBV6-2 or TRBV6-3 and TRBJ1-6; TRBD1 is a possible D gene (5 bases). V lost 4 bases and J 7 bases, leaving 11 bases between the germline ends. Germline-derived CDR1 and CDR2 are MNHEY and SVGEGT. The CDR3 covers 14 residues.

The J gene is TRBJ1-1, the V gene TRBV7-8; 9 bases align to TRBD1. The CDR3 consists of 13 residues. V gave up 4 bases and J gave up 7 bases; unmatched junction bases: 4. CDR1 is SGHVS and CDR2 is FQNEAQ in the germline V gene. The CDR3 loop is CASSSDRGGEAFF. The CDR3 DNA sequence: TGTGCCAGCAGCTCGGACAGGGGTGGTGAAGCTTTCTTT.

The chain is built from TRBV7-2 and TRBJ1-2; 11 bases agree with TRBD1. The CDR3 spans 16 residues. V lost 5 bases to trimming and J lost 3 bases; unmatched junction nucleotides: 8. Germline V gene lookup returns CDR1 SGHTA and CDR2 FQGNSA. CDR3 sequence (DNA): TGTGCCAGCAGCCTCCGGACAGGGGGCGCGTACTATGGCTACACCTTC. It yields the protein CASSLRTGGAYYGYTF.

Points on this clone: Compared with germline, one end of the junction differs, possibly owing to a read error. The gene calls are TRBV9 and TRBJ2-7; 7 nucleotides line up with TRBD2. The CDR3 contains 15 residues. Germline V lookup: CDR1 SGDLS, CDR2 YYNGEE. CDR3 coding DNA: TGTGCCAGCGGCGTTGGGAGGGCGGTTATCGACGAGCAGTACTTC. Its protein is CASGVGRAVIDEQYF.

CDR3 DNA: TGTGCCATCAGTGAGAGGGACAGGAGGGCTTTCTTT. Protein sequence: CAISERDRRAFF. This chain joins TRBV10-3 and TRBJ1-1; 8 positions match TRBD1. With V trimmed by 2 bases and J by 11 bases, 4 bases remained unmatched. This CDR3 comprises 12 residues. The germline V gene has CDR1 ENHRY and CDR2 SYGVKD.

The chain is built from TRBV18 and TRBJ2-5; perhaps TRBD2 as D (5 bases). The germline V gene has CDR1 KGHSH and CDR2 LQKENI. V shed 3 bases and J shed 5 bases, with 13 bases lying between them. This CDR3 has 14 residues. Written as DNA, the CDR3 is TGTGCCAGCTCACCCCCGGGGTCGTTGGAGACCCAGTACTTC. It is translated as CASSPPGSLETQYF.

This chain links TRBV5-1 with TRBJ2-5; D is possibly TRBD2 (5 bases). This CDR3 spans 13 amino acids. Trimming removed 4 bases at V and 5 bases at J, with 12 bases between. Germline assignment: CDR1 SGHRS and CDR2 YFSETQ. CDR3 sequence: CASSRTGKETQYF. The CDR3 region has the DNA TGCGCCAGCAGCCGAACGGGGAAGGAGACCCAGTACTTC.

The genes are TRBV5-8 and TRBJ1-1; tentatively, D is TRBD1 (6 bases). Trimming shortened V by 6 bases and J by 3 bases, and 15 bases separated the two germline ends. The CDR3 length is 14 residues. CDR1 is SGHTS, CDR2 YDEGEE, per germline. In nucleotides, the CDR3 is TGTGCCAGCAACCAACAAGGGGGGGACACTGAAGCTTTCTTT. Translated: CASNQQGGDTEAFF.

The genes are TRBV7-2 and TRBJ1-1; TRBD1 matches 7 bases. Germline V gene lookup returns CDR1 SGHTA and CDR2 FQGNSA. The CDR3 loop spans 14 amino acids. Unmatched junction bases numbered 9, after V lost 5 bases and J lost 6 bases. For the CDR3, the DNA is TGTGCCAGCAGCCAAAACGACAGGGATCCTGAAGCTTTCTTT. Translation gives CASSQNDRDPEAFF.

Details on this clone: Different DNA sequences within this sample yield the same CDR3. The chain recombines TRBV30 with TRBJ2-7, with unresolved D. This CDR3 has 13 amino acids. Germline V gene sequence: CDR1 GTSNPN, CDR2 SVGIG (reference sequence). Trimming left V 0 bases short and J 3 bases short, with 9 bases between. CDR3 nucleotide sequence: TGTGCCTGGAGTGTACCTGGCCTCTACGAGCAGTACTTC. Encoded protein: CAWSVPGLYEQYF. The whole variable domain, filled in from reference TRBV30 and TRBJ2-7, reads SQTIHQWPATLVQPVGSPLSLECTVEGTSNPNLYWYRQAAGRGLQLLFYSVGIGQISSEVPQNLSASRPQDRQFILSSKKLLLSDSGFYLCAWSVPGLYEQYFGPGTRLTVT.

The genes are TRBV5-1 and TRBJ1-4, with 7 bases lining up with TRBD1. V dropped 0 bases and J dropped 0; count of bases not matched to a gene: 8. This CDR3 is 18 amino acids long. Germline-derived CDR1 and CDR2 are SGHRS and YFSETQ. Here the CDR3 DNA reads TGCGCCAGCAGCTTGGAACAGGGGTTGAGGGCAACTAATGAAAAACTGTTTTTT. Its protein product is CASSLEQGLRATNEKLFF. Supplemented by reference TRBV5-1 and TRBJ1-4, the full variable domain reads KAGVTQTPRYLIKTRGQQVTLSCSPISGHRSVSWYQQTPGQGLQFLFEYFSETQRNKGNFPGRFSGRQFSNSRSEMNVSTLELGDSALYLCASSLEQGLRATNEKLFFGSGTQLSVL.

The gene calls are TRBV18 and TRBJ1-2; 9 bases are a match to TRBD1. Germline V gene lookup returns CDR1 KGHSH and CDR2 LQKENI. The CDR3 runs 16 residues. Trimming at V came to 3 bases and at J to 0 bases, leaving 5 bases not matched to a gene. The CDR3 DNA follows: TGTGCCAGCTCACCGAGCCGGACAGGGGCTAACTATGGCTACACCTTC. Protein product: CASSPSRTGANYGYTF. Variable domain in full (rest from reference TRBV18 and TRBJ1-2): NAGVMQNPRHLVRRRGQEARLRCSPMKGHSHVYWYRQLPEEGLKFMVYLQKENIIDESGMPKERFSAEFPKEGPSILRIQQVVRGDSAAYFCASSPSRTGANYGYTFGSGTRLTVV.

Here the CDR3 DNA reads TGTGCCAGCAGCCAAGGGGGGCTCGACGAGCAGTACTTC. Its translation is CASSQGGLDEQYF. This sequence joins TRBV3-1 (or the pseudogene TRBV3-2) and TRBJ2-7; D possibly corresponds to TRBD1 (6 bases). The CDR3 consists of 13 residues. V lost 1 base and J 5 bases, leaving 9 bases between the germline ends. Germline CDR1 LGHDT, CDR2 YNNKEL (reference sequence).

The gene calls are TRBV6-5 and TRBJ2-2, with 8 positions matching TRBD1. V lost 7 bases, J lost 3 bases, and 4 bases stayed unmatched. This CDR3 is 14 amino acids long. CDR1 and CDR2 (germline): MNHEY, SVGAGI. The CDR3 DNA sequence: TGTGCCAGCACCCAGGGGGCGGACACCGGGGAGCTGTTTTTT. It translates to CASTQGADTGELFF.

The chain joins TRBV28 to TRBJ2-7; 9 bases fit TRBD1. V was pared by 6 bases and J by 2 bases, with 5 bases of the junction left unmatched. Germline V gene data show CDR1 as MDHEN and CDR2 as SYDVKM. CDR3 length equals 14 residues. In DNA form, the CDR3 reads TGTGCCAGCAGCCTCGGGACAGGGACCTACGAGCAGTACTTC. The encoded protein is CASSLGTGTYEQYF.

In DNA form, the CDR3 reads TGTGCCAGCACCGTCCACAGTGAGAATTCACCCCTCCACTTT. Amino acid sequence: CASTVHSENSPLHF. This rearrangement joins TRBV6-5 to TRBJ1-6; D gene ambiguous. Germline values: CDR1 MNHEY, CDR2 SVGAGI. This CDR3 spans 14 amino acids. Deletions cut 7 bases from V and 7 bases from J, with 14 bases between.

This clone has just one count. The chain carries TRBV28 and TRBJ1-2, with a tentative D call TRBD1 (6 bases). The germline V gene has CDR1 MDHEN and CDR2 SYDVKM. This CDR3 region has 14 residues. Trimming removed 5 bases from V and 4 bases from J, with 14 bases in between. As DNA, the CDR3 is TGTGCCAGCAGTCGAGCAGGGGTTTCCTATGGCTACACCTTC. Translation: CASSRAGVSYGYTF.

The rearrangement joins TRBV2 to TRBJ2-2, with 11 nucleotides matching TRBD1. The V gene end was trimmed by 5 bases and the J gene end by 15 bases; junction bases not matched to a gene: 5. CDR3 length: 12 residues. Germline lookup yields CDR1 SNHLY and CDR2 FYNNEI. The CDR3 here is CASSLGTGGLFF. The CDR3 nucleotides read TGTGCCAGCAGTCTGGGGACAGGGGGATTGTTTTTT.

The chain uses TRBV6-6 and TRBJ1-2; 9 bases map to TRBD1. J was trimmed by 13 bases and V by 3 bases; bases with no gene match: 12. CDR1 is MNHNY and CDR2 is SVGAGI in the germline V gene (reference sequence). The CDR3 spans 14 residues. This CDR3 reads CASSYSVTGGQGTF. The CDR3 coding sequence is TGTGCCAGCAGTTATTCCGTGACAGGGGGTCAGGGCACCTTC.

The chain joins TRBV19 to TRBJ1-5; 8 nucleotides match TRBD1. V lost 5 bases and J lost 1; bases outside the gene matches: 7. Germline loops: CDR1 LNHDA, CDR2 SQIVND (reference sequence). The CDR3 loop spans 16 amino acids. The CDR3 nucleotides are TGTGCCAGTAGTGTCGGACAGGGTTTAAGCAATCAGCCCCAGCATTTT. Amino acids: CASSVGQGLSNQPQHF.

The gene calls are TRBV29-1 and TRBJ2-1; 12 bases map to TRBD2. V shed 3 bases and J 10 bases; nucleotides not matched to a gene: 16. This CDR3 region has 17 residues. Germline CDR1 reads SQVTM; CDR2 reads ANQGSEA. CDR3 sequence (DNA): TGCAGCGTTGAGGGTGCTAGCGGGAGGGCCTCTGTTCAGGAGCAGTTCTTC. The encoded protein is CSVEGASGRASVQEQFF.

Here the CDR3 reads CASSFDRVAYNEQFF. The CDR3 DNA sequence: TGTGCCAGCAGCTTTGACAGGGTCGCCTACAATGAGCAGTTCTTC. This sequence joins TRBV7-9 and TRBJ2-1, with 7 bases lining up with TRBD1. Germline V lookup: CDR1 SEHNR, CDR2 FQNEAQ (reference sequence). CDR3 length: 15 amino acids. Trimming cost V 3 bases and J 2 bases; bases outside gene matches: 4.

The chain employs TRBV3-1 (or the pseudogene TRBV3-2) and TRBJ1-2; 7 nucleotides agree with TRBD1. The CDR3 is 15 amino acids. Germline loops: CDR1 LGHDT, CDR2 YNNKEL (reference sequence). With 6 bases clipped from V and 4 bases from J, the junction kept 11 bases outside the gene matches. The CDR3 DNA is TGTGCCAGCAGACGTACAGGGGATCCCGCCTATGGCTACACCTTC. This codes for CASRRTGDPAYGYTF.

The V call is TRBV6-6, the J call TRBJ1-3; D may be TRBD1 (5 bases). The V end was cut by 7 bases, the J end by 0 bases, with 16 bases between. The length of the CDR3 is 16 residues. Germline CDR1 is MNHNY and CDR2 is SVGAGI (reference sequence). DNA of the CDR3: TGTGCCAGCAAAACCCAGGGATCTGGCTCTGGAAACACCATATATTTT. It is translated as CASKTQGSGSGNTIYF.

CDR3 sequence (DNA): TGTGCCAGCAGCCGGGGGGTGACGGAGACCCAGTACTTC. Its translation is CASSRGVTETQYF. The gene calls are TRBV7-3 and TRBJ2-5, with TRBD2 matching 7 bases. CDR1 is SGHTA and CDR2 is FQGTGA in the germline V gene. The junction had 5 bases not matched to a gene; V was cut back by 5 bases and J by 5 bases. CDR3 length: 13 residues.

The chain employs TRBV6-5 and TRBJ1-5; 7 positions match TRBD1. Germline V gene lookup returns CDR1 MNHEY and CDR2 SVGAGI. CDR3 size: 14 residues. V gave up 5 bases and J gave up 6 bases; unmatched junction bases: 7. CDR3: CASSTQGPGQPQHF. CDR3 in DNA: TGTGCCAGCAGTACACAGGGGCCGGGTCAGCCCCAGCATTTT.

The J gene is TRBJ1-2, the V gene TRBV27, with D possibly TRBD1 on 5 matching bases. Germline CDR1 reads MNHEY; CDR2 reads SMNVEV (reference sequence). This CDR3 has 15 amino acids. The V end was cut by 2 bases, the J end by 8 bases, with 18 bases between. The CDR3 DNA is TGTGCCAGCAGTTTAATCGGGGGAATTCCTCCCGGCTACACCTTC. Protein: CASSLIGGIPPGYTF.

This clone was seen only once. The chain is built from TRBV5-5 and TRBJ2-3; a weak D match, TRBD2 (6 bases). Germline values: CDR1 SGHKS, CDR2 YYEKEE (reference sequence). The CDR3 runs 15 residues. The ends were cut back, 1 base at V and 6 bases at J, with 15 bases in the middle. The CDR3 DNA reads TGTGCCAGCAGCTTGATGTCCGGGAGTGTGGATACGCAGTATTTT. Its protein is CASSLMSGSVDTQYF.

This chain connects TRBV5-1 to TRBJ1-1; D is undetermined. Germline loops: CDR1 SGHRS, CDR2 YFSETQ. This CDR3 is built from 15 residues. With 0 bases removed from V and 1 base from J, the gap between germline ends came to 10 bases. The DNA of the CDR3 is TGCGCCAGCAGCTTGGAAGACAATCCGAACACTGAAGCTTTCTTT. This codes for CASSLEDNPNTEAFF.